Below are 27 T cell receptor beta chains sequenced from a single sample in a study of technical replicates of blood from a few donors. Clones were sequenced by immunoSEQ multiplex PCR, and TCRdb holds only the in-frame ones, with some missing. The table includes 84,000 or so clones, about 94% detected once. Sequenced: T cells isolated from PBMCs. These receptors were collected from a human donor in good health.

This CDR3 is CASRGRQVSEAFF. The CDR3, as DNA: TGTGCCAGCAGGGGGAGACAGGTCTCAGAAGCTTTCTTT. The J gene is TRBJ1-1, the V gene TRBV6-5; a possible D gene is TRBD1 (6 bases). The CDR3 runs to 13 residues. The germline gives CDR1 MNHEY, CDR2 SVGAGI. The V and J ends lost 6 bases and 8 bases respectively, with 16 bases between them.

V gene TRBV7-8 combines with J gene TRBJ2-7; 8 bases match TRBD2. Germline V lookup: CDR1 SGHVS, CDR2 FQNEAQ. Unmatched junction bases numbered 5, after V lost 0 bases and J lost 4 bases. This CDR3 has 15 amino acids. The chain's CDR3 is CASSLAVGGVYEQYF. Here the CDR3 DNA reads TGTGCCAGCAGCTTAGCTGTCGGGGGGGTATACGAGCAGTACTTC. Full variable domain (rest looked up from reference TRBV7-8 and TRBJ2-7): GAGVSQSPRYKVAKRGQDVALRCDPISGHVSLFWYQQALGQGPEFLTYFQNEAQLDKSGLPSDRFFAERPEGSVSTLKIQRTQQEDSAVYLCASSLAVGGVYEQYFGPGTRLTVT.

This clone was recorded only once. This rearrangement joins TRBV6-5 to TRBJ2-1; 9 nucleotides align to TRBD1. There are 14 residues in the CDR3. Per germline, CDR1 MNHEY and CDR2 SVGAGI. V was clipped by 6 bases and J by 7 bases; unmatched bases: 7. In nucleotides, the CDR3 is TGTGCCAGCAGCCCGGGACAGGGTGGGAATGAGCAGTTCTTC. As protein: CASSPGQGGNEQFF.

The chain links TRBV19 to TRBJ2-1, with 12 bases matching TRBD2. With V trimmed by 4 bases and J by 3 bases, 25 bases remained unmatched. Per germline, CDR1 LNHDA and CDR2 SQIVND (reference sequence). The CDR3 totals 23 residues. The CDR3 loop reads CASSRGDSRLAGVVGFNYNEQFF. The CDR3 coding sequence is TGTGCCAGTAGTAGGGGGGACAGCCGACTAGCGGGAGTAGTTGGCTTCAACTACAATGAGCAGTTCTTC.

The chain has TRBV7-2 and TRBJ1-6; unclear D gene. The CDR3 has 13 residues. The germline CDR1 and CDR2 sequences are SGHTA and FQGNSA. Trimming took off 5 bases at V and 6 bases at J, with 8 bases between the two ends. CDR3 residues: CASSPRGNSPLHF. The CDR3 bases are TGTGCCAGCAGCCCCCGGGGTAATTCACCCCTCCACTTT.

The rearrangement joins TRBV9 to TRBJ1-2; D gene ambiguous. Germline V CDR1 and CDR2: SGDLS, YYNGEE. The CDR3 contains 11 residues. The germline V and J ends were trimmed by 1 base and 8 bases, with 6 bases remaining between them. CDR3 region: CASSVTGGYTF. Written as DNA, the CDR3 is TGTGCCAGCAGCGTAACCGGGGGCTACACCTTC.

This sequence joins TRBV7-8 and TRBJ1-5, with D possibly TRBD1 on 6 matching bases. Germline V CDR1 and CDR2: SGHVS, FQNEAQ. V was pared by 4 bases and J by 0 bases, with 22 bases between. The CDR3 contains 19 residues. The CDR3 sequence: CASSSHRTAPLYSNQPQHF. CDR3 nucleotide sequence: TGTGCCAGCAGCTCCCACCGGACAGCCCCCCTCTATAGCAATCAGCCCCAGCATTTT.

The chain joins TRBV5-1 to TRBJ2-6; TRBD1 is a possible D gene (6 bases). Germline loops: CDR1 SGHRS, CDR2 YFSETQ. The CDR3 has 16 amino acids. V dropped 0 bases and J dropped 4 bases, with 11 bases sitting between them. The CDR3 here is CASSLGAGAGANVLTF. CDR3 sequence (DNA): TGCGCCAGCAGCTTGGGGGCAGGGGCAGGGGCCAACGTCCTGACTTTC.

This clone was detected only once. This rearrangement joins TRBV28 to TRBJ1-1, with no clear D. Between the trimmed V and J ends, which lost 7 bases and 0 bases, there was a span of 12 bases. CDR1 is MDHEN, CDR2 SYDVKM, per germline. The CDR3 runs 14 residues. This CDR3 reads CASTSGSMNTEAFF. CDR3 DNA sequence: TGTGCCAGCACCTCGGGATCAATGAACACTGAAGCTTTCTTT.

This chain joins TRBV7-3 and TRBJ2-3, with 14 bases fitting TRBD2. Unmatched junction bases numbered 2, after V lost 3 bases and J lost 0 bases. The CDR3 spans 17 residues. Germline-derived CDR1 and CDR2 are SGHTA and FQGTGA. The CDR3 spells CASSFGLAGGSTDTQYF. The CDR3 DNA reads as TGTGCCAGCAGCTTCGGACTAGCGGGGGGTAGCACAGATACGCAGTATTTT.

Only one count was recorded for this clone. This chain connects TRBV2 to TRBJ1-2, with TRBD1 as a possible D gene (5 bases). V lost 6 bases and J lost 1, with 12 bases in between. This CDR3 comprises 14 residues. The germline CDR1 and CDR2 sequences are SNHLY and FYNNEI. CDR3 sequence: CASRRGLDNYGYTF. CDR3 nucleotide sequence: TGTGCCAGCAGGAGGGGACTCGATAACTATGGCTACACCTTC.

This CDR3 is CASSPGQSSGNTIYF. DNA for the CDR3: TGTGCCAGCTCACCCGGACAGAGCTCTGGAAACACCATATATTTT. This sequence joins TRBV18 and TRBJ1-3, with D possibly being TRBD1 (6 bases). Trimming left V 3 bases short and J 0 bases short, with 9 bases between. The length of the CDR3 is 15 residues. CDR1 and CDR2 from the germline V gene are KGHSH and LQKENI.

This chain joins TRBV6-5 and TRBJ2-2; maybe TRBD2 (6 bases). Germline V gives CDR1 MNHEY, CDR2 SVGAGI. With 6 bases removed from V and 5 bases from J, the gap between germline ends came to 13 bases. The CDR3 runs 14 residues. CDR3 coding DNA: TGTGCCAGCAGACCCACAGCGGGTACCGGGGAGCTGTTTTTT. Residues: CASRPTAGTGELFF.

The rearrangement links TRBV15 to TRBJ2-7; the D gene is possibly TRBD1 (7 bases). The CDR3 sequence is 15 residues long. The V and J ends lost 0 bases and 4 bases respectively, with 13 bases between them. Germline V gives CDR1 LNHNV, CDR2 YYDKDF (reference sequence). The CDR3 region is CATSREEGAGYEQYF. The DNA for the CDR3 is TGTGCCACCAGCAGAGAAGAGGGGGCGGGATACGAGCAGTACTTC.

This clone was seen a handful of times. The CDR3 DNA follows: TGCGCCAGCAGCCAAGCCCCTCCTAGCAATCAGCCCCAGCATTTT. Its translation: CASSQAPPSNQPQHF. The chain is built from TRBV4-1 and TRBJ1-5; no definite D call. The germline V and J ends were trimmed by 1 base and 0 bases, with 7 bases remaining between them. Looked up from germline, CDR1 is MGHRA and CDR2 is YSYEKL. The CDR3 loop spans 15 amino acids.

The chain recombines TRBV2 with TRBJ1-2; TRBD1 is a possible D gene (5 bases). CDR3 length equals 14 residues. Germline V gene sequence: CDR1 SNHLY, CDR2 FYNNEI. V lost 9 bases, J lost 6 bases, and 20 bases lay in between. The CDR3: CASAKNRDFNGYTF. The DNA for the CDR3 is TGTGCCAGTGCGAAAAATCGGGACTTCAATGGCTACACCTTC.

The chain employs TRBV10-3 and TRBJ1-5; tentative D call: TRBD1 (6 bases). The CDR3 covers 15 residues. CDR1 ENHRY and CDR2 SYGVKD come from the germline V gene. Trimming took 10 bases from V and 0 from J, leaving 16 bases between them. CDR3 sequence: CATWGTNYSNQPQHF. The CDR3 DNA is TGTGCCACTTGGGGGACAAATTATAGCAATCAGCCCCAGCATTTT.

This sequence joins TRBV7-9 and TRBJ2-2; TRBD2 agrees at 9 bases. Per the germline V gene, CDR1 is SEHNR and CDR2 is FQNEAQ (reference sequence). The CDR3 loop spans 16 amino acids. The ends lost 3 bases at V and 4 bases at J; junction bases unmatched: 6. As DNA, the CDR3 is TGTGCCAGCAGCTTGAAAGCGGGAGGTACCACCGGGGAGCTGTTTTTT. Residues: CASSLKAGGTTGELFF.

The chain couples TRBV19 to TRBJ2-3; D is perhaps TRBD2 (6 bases). Trimming took 3 bases from V and 3 from J, leaving 10 bases between them. The CDR3 has 14 residues. The germline V gene encodes CDR1 LNHDA and CDR2 SQIVND (reference sequence). The CDR3 DNA sequence: TGTGCCAGTAGTATTGGGGGGTCGACAGATACGCAGTATTTT. This gives the protein CASSIGGSTDTQYF.

The chain uses TRBV4-1 and TRBJ1-5; no reliable D call. In germline, CDR1 is MGHRA, CDR2 YSYEKL. Trimming took off 1 base at V and 11 bases at J, with 18 bases between the two ends. This CDR3 is built from 15 residues. The CDR3 here is CASSQVWGTGGTQHF. The DNA of the CDR3 is TGCGCCAGCAGCCAAGTGTGGGGAACGGGCGGGACCCAGCATTTT.

The rearrangement joins TRBV7-8 to TRBJ2-1; 9 bases line up with TRBD2. Germline lookup yields CDR1 SGHVS and CDR2 FQNEAQ. This CDR3 has 16 residues. The trim removed 9 bases at V and 9 bases at J, leaving 18 bases unmatched. This CDR3 reads CASEPIPAGGGSEQFF. For the CDR3, the DNA is TGTGCCAGTGAGCCGATCCCAGCGGGAGGAGGCAGTGAGCAGTTCTTC.

This clone appeared a few times. The rearrangement joins TRBV29-1 to TRBJ1-2; D remains ambiguous. Trimming left V 6 bases short and J 5 bases short, with 19 bases between. CDR3 size: 14 residues. Germline assignment: CDR1 SQVTM and CDR2 ANQGSEA. CDR3 amino acids: CSVHHDGERYGYTF. The CDR3 DNA sequence: TGCAGCGTCCACCACGACGGGGAACGGTATGGCTACACCTTC.

The V and J genes are TRBV10-2 and TRBJ2-5; a possible D gene is TRBD1 (5 bases). The CDR3 has 13 amino acids. Germline CDR1 WSHSY, CDR2 SAAADI. V gave up 4 bases and J gave up 4 bases, with 10 bases separating them. CDR3 in DNA: TGCGCCAGCAGTGTCGGCAGGGCAGAGACCCAGTACTTC. Its protein is CASSVGRAETQYF.

This clone was observed once. The chain employs TRBV6-5 and TRBJ1-1; the D is unclear. This CDR3 contains 13 residues. The germline V gene has CDR1 MNHEY and CDR2 SVGAGI. V was pared by 8 bases and J by 3 bases, with 13 bases between. CDR3: CASRINLDTEAFF. The DNA of the CDR3 is TGTGCCAGCCGGATAAACCTAGACACTGAAGCTTTCTTT.

This chain links TRBV10-2 with TRBJ1-1, with 8 positions matching TRBD1. Trimming cost V 7 bases and J 5 bases; bases outside gene matches: 3. The CDR3 loop spans 12 amino acids. Germline V gene lookup returns CDR1 WSHSY and CDR2 SAAADI. This CDR3 is CASIQGATEAFF. CDR3 in DNA: TGCGCCAGCATCCAGGGGGCAACTGAAGCTTTCTTT.

This clone was recorded only once. This sequence joins TRBV5-1 and TRBJ2-7, with TRBD1 matching 11 bases. Unmatched junction bases numbered 8, after V lost 4 bases and J lost 11 bases. The CDR3 totals 13 residues. Germline V gene lookup returns CDR1 SGHRS and CDR2 YFSETQ. The CDR3: CASSLSRGQGEYF. The CDR3 DNA reads TGCGCCAGCAGCCTTTCTAGGGGACAGGGGGAGTACTTC.

The rearrangement joins TRBV25-1 to TRBJ2-1, with D possibly being TRBD1 (6 bases). This CDR3 comprises 15 residues. The ends were cut back, 6 bases at V and 0 bases at J, with 12 bases in the middle. Germline CDR1 reads MGHDK; CDR2 reads SYGVNS. For the CDR3, the DNA is TGTGCCAGCAGCCCCGGGACAAGCTCCTACAATGAGCAGTTCTTC. Its protein product is CASSPGTSSYNEQFF.